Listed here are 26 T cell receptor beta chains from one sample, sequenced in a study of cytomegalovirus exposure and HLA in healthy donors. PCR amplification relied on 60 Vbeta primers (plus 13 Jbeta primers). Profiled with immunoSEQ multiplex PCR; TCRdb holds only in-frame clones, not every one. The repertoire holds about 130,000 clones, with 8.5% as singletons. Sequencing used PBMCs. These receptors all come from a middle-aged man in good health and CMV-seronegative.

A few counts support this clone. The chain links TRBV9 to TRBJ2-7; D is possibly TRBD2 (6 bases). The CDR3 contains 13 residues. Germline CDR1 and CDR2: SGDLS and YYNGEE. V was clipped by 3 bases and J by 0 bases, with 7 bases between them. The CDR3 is CASSDGSSYEQYF. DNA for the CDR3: TGTGCCAGCAGCGACGGGAGCTCCTACGAGCAGTACTTC.

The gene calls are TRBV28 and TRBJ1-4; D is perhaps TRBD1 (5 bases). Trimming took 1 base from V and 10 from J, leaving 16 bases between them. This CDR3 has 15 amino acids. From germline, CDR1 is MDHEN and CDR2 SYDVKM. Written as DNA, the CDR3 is TGTGCCAGCAGTTTATTATCCAGGGTAGATGGAAAACTGTTTTTT. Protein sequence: CASSLLSRVDGKLFF.

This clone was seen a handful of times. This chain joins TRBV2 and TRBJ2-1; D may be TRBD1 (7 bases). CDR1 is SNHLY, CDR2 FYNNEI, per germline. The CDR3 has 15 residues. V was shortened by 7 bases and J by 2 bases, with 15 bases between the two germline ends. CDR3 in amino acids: CASNYDREAYNEQFF. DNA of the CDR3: TGTGCCAGCAACTATGACAGGGAGGCCTACAATGAGCAGTTCTTC.

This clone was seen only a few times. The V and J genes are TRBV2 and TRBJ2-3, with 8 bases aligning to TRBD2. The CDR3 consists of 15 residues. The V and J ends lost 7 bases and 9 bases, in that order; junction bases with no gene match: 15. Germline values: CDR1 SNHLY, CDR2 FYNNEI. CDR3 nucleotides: TGTGCCAGCATAACCCCGGGAGGGAGACAGATAACGCAGTATTTT. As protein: CASITPGGRQITQYF.

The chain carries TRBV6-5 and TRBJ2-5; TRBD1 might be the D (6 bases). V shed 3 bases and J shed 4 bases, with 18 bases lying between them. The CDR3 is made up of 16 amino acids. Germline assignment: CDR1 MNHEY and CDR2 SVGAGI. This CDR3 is CASSYTGTTFLETQYF. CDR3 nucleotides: TGTGCCAGCAGTTATACCGGGACAACGTTTTTAGAGACCCAGTACTTC.

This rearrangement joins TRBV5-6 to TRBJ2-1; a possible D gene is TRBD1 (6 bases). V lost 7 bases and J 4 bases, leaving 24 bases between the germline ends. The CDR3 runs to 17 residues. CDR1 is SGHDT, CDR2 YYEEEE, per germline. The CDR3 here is CASSPISQGLGYNEQFF. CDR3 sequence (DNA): TGTGCCAGCTCCCCCATCTCTCAGGGGCTGGGATACAATGAGCAGTTCTTC.

The CDR3 nucleotides read TGTGCCAGCAGCGGGCAGGGGGCGGCTGAAAAACTGTTTTTT. Protein product: CASSGQGAAEKLFF. The genes are TRBV7-9 and TRBJ1-4; TRBD1 agrees at 8 bases. In germline, CDR1 is SEHNR, CDR2 FQNEAQ (reference sequence). With V trimmed by 5 bases and J by 7 bases, 6 bases remained unmatched. CDR3 length equals 14 residues.

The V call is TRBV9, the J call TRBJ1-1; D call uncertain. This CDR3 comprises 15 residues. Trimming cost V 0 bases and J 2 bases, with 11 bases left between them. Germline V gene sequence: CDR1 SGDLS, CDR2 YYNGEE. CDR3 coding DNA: TGTGCCAGCAGCGTAGCCCCGAGGAGCAACACTGAAGCTTTCTTT. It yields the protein CASSVAPRSNTEAFF.

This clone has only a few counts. The CDR3 reads CASSQESAGANTGELFF. The DNA of the CDR3 is TGCGCCAGCAGCCAAGAGTCAGCGGGGGCGAACACCGGGGAGCTGTTTTTT. The rearrangement links TRBV4-1 to TRBJ2-2; the match to TRBD2 covers 8 bases. The CDR3 runs 17 residues. Germline-derived CDR1 and CDR2 are MGHRA and YSYEKL. Germline trimming cut 0 bases from V and 0 bases from J; bases unmatched to any gene: 3.

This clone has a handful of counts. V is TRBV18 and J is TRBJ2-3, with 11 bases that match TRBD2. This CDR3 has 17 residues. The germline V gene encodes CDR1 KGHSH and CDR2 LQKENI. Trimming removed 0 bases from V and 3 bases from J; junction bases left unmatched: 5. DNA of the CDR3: TGTGCCAGCTCACCACCGCCTAGCGGGGGGCCGACAGATACGCAGTATTTT. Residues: CASSPPPSGGPTDTQYF.

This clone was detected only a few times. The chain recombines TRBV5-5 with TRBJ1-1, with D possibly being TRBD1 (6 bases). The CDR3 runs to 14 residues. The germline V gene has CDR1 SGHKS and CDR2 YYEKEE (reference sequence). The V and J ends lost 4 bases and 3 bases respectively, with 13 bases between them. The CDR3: CASSPGTPYTEAFF. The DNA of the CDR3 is TGTGCCAGCAGCCCCGGGACACCTTACACTGAAGCTTTCTTT.

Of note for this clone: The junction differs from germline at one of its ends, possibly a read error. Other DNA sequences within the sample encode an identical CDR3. Here the CDR3 DNA reads TGTGCCAGTAGTACCCCGGGACTCACCTACAATGAACAGTTCTTC. The encoded protein is CASSTPGLTYNEQFF. The chain combines TRBV19 with TRBJ2-1; a weak D match, TRBD2 (6 bases). Germline V lookup: CDR1 LNHDA, CDR2 SQIVND (reference sequence). The length of the CDR3 is 15 residues.

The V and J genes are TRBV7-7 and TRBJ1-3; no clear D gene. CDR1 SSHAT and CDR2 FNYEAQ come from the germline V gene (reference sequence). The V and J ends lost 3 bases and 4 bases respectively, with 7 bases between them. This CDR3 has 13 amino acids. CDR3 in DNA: TGTGCCAGCAGCTTCCAGATAGGAAACACCATATATTTT. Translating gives CASSFQIGNTIYF.

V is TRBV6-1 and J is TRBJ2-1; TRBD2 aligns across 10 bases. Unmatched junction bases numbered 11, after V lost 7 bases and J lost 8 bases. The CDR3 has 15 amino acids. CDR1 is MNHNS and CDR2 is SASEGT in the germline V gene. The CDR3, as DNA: TGTGCCAGCATTGTCTTAGCGGGGGGCGTCGATGAGCAGTTCTTC. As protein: CASIVLAGGVDEQFF.

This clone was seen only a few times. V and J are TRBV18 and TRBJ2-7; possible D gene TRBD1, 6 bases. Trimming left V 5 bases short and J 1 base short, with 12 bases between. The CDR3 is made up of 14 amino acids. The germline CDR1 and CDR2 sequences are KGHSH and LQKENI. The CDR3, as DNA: TGTGCCAGCTCAGCCAGGGGCCATTCCTACGAGCAGTACTTC. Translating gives CASSARGHSYEQYF.

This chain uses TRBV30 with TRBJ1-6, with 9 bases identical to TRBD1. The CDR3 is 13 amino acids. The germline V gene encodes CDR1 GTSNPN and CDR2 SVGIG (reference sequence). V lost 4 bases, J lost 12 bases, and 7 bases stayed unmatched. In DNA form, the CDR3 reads TGTGCCTGGACCCTGGGGACAGGGCTACCCCTCCACTTT. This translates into CAWTLGTGLPLHF.

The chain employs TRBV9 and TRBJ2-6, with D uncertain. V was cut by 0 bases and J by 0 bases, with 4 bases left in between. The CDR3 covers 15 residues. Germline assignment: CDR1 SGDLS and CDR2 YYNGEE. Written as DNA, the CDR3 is TGTGCCAGCAGCGTAGCCTCCTCTGGGGCCAACGTCCTGACTTTC. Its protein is CASSVASSGANVLTF. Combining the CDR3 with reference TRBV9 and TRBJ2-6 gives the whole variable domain DSGVTQTPKHLITATGQRVTLRCSPRSGDLSVYWYQQSLDQGLQFLIQYYNGEERAKGNILERFSAQQFPDLHSELNLSSLELGDSALYFCASSVASSGANVLTFGAGSRLTVL.

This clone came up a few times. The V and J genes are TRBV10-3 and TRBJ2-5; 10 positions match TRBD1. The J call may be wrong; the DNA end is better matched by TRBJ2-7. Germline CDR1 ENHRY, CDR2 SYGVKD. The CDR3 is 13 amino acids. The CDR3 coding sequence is TGTGCCATCTGGGACAGGGGCAACTACGAGCAGTACTTC. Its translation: CAIWDRGNYEQYF.

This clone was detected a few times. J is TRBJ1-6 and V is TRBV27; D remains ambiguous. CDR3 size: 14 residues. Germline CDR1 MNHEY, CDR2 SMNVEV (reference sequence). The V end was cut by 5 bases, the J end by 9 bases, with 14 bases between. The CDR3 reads CASSRILELSPLHF. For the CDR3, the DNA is TGTGCCAGCAGTCGAATATTAGAACTTTCACCCCTCCACTTT.

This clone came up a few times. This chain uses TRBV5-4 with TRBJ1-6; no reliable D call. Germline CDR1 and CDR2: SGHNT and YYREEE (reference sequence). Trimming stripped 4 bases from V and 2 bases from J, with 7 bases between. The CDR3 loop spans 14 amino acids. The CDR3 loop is CASSPDTYNSPLHF. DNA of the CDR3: TGTGCCAGCAGCCCCGACACCTATAATTCACCCCTCCACTTT.

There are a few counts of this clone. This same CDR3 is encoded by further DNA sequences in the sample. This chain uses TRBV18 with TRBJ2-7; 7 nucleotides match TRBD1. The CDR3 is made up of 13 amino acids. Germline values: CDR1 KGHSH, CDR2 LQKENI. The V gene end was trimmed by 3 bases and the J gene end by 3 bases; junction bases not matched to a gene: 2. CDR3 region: CASSPAGGYEQYF. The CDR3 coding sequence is TGTGCCAGCTCACCCGCAGGGGGCTACGAGCAGTACTTC.

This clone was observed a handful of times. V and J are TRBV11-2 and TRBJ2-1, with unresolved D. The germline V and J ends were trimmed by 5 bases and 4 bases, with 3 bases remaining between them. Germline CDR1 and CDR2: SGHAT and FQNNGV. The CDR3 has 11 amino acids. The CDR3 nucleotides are TGTGCCAGCAGCCCTTACAATGAGCAGTTCTTC. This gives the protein CASSPYNEQFF.

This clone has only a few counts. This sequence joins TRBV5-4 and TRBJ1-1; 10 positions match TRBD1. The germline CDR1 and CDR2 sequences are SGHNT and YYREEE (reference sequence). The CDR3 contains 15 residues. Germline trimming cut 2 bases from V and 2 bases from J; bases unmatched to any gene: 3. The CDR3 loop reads CASSFGTGENTEAFF. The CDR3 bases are TGTGCCAGCAGCTTCGGGACAGGGGAAAACACTGAAGCTTTCTTT.

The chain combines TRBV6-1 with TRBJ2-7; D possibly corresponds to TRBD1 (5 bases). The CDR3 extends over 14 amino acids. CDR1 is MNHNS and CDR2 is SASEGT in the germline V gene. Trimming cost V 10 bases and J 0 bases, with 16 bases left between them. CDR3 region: CATGWGANSYEQYF. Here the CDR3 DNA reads TGTGCCACTGGCTGGGGCGCCAACTCCTACGAGCAGTACTTC.

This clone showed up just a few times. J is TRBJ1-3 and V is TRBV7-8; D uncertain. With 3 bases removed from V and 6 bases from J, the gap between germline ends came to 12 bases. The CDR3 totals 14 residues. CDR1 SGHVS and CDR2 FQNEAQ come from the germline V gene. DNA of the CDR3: TGTGCCAGCAGCTTCGGGGTGGTTGAAAACACCATATATTTT. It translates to CASSFGVVENTIYF.

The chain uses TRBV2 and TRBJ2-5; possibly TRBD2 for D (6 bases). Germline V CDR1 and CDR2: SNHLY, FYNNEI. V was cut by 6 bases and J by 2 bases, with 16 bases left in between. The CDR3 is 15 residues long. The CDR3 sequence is CASRNYGTPQETQYF. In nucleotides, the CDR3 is TGTGCCAGCAGGAACTACGGGACTCCTCAAGAGACCCAGTACTTC.